The next 8 T cell receptor beta chains were all read from a single sample in a study of cytomegalovirus exposure and HLA in healthy donors. In the PCR, 60 Vbeta and 13 Jbeta primers were used. The protocol was immunoSEQ multiplex PCR, while the TCRdb copy is restricted to in-frame clones and leaves out a portion. The table includes roughly 150,000 clones, just under 80% detected once. The source material was PBMCs. Source of these receptors: a man aged 18-30 years in good health and CMV-seropositive.

The V and J genes are TRBV28 and TRBJ1-1; possibly TRBD1 for D (5 bases). The germline gives CDR1 MDHEN, CDR2 SYDVKM. The CDR3 contains 15 residues. The germline V and J ends were trimmed by 5 bases and 5 bases, with 18 bases remaining between them. This chain's CDR3 is CASSTRQRRETEAFF. The DNA for the CDR3 is TGTGCCAGCAGTACCCGACAGCGGAGGGAGACTGAAGCTTTCTTT.

The chain links TRBV27 to TRBJ2-1; maybe TRBD2 (6 bases). Between the trimmed V and J ends, which lost 6 bases and 5 bases, there was a span of 17 bases. The CDR3 runs 15 residues. Germline V gene sequence: CDR1 MNHEY, CDR2 SMNVEV (reference sequence). The CDR3 DNA follows: TGTGCCAGCAGGACCCGACTAGTGGGGGACAATGAGCAGTTCTTC. Translation: CASRTRLVGDNEQFF.

The V gene is TRBV5-6, the J gene TRBJ1-1, with 7 bases that match TRBD1. Germline V gives CDR1 SGHDT, CDR2 YYEEEE. Trimming cost V 4 bases and J 5 bases; bases outside gene matches: 8. The CDR3 loop spans 14 amino acids. The chain's CDR3 is CASSGSGGGTEAFF. CDR3 in DNA: TGTGCCAGCAGCGGGTCAGGGGGTGGGACTGAAGCTTTCTTT.

This rearrangement joins TRBV29-1 to TRBJ1-2, with D possibly matching TRBD1 (5 bases). Germline V lookup: CDR1 SQVTM, CDR2 ANQGSEA. V shed 4 bases and J shed 6 bases, with 6 bases lying between them. CDR3 length: 10 residues. This CDR3 reads CSVGGDGYTF. As DNA, the CDR3 is TGCAGCGTTGGGGGGGATGGCTACACCTTC.

V is TRBV27 and J is TRBJ1-2, with a possible D match to TRBD1 (6 bases). Trimming left V 3 bases short and J 5 bases short, with 19 bases between. CDR3 size: 16 residues. Germline CDR1 and CDR2: MNHEY and SMNVEV (reference sequence). The CDR3 here is CASSLRGGVSWYGYTF. Written as DNA, the CDR3 is TGTGCCAGCAGTTTGAGAGGGGGGGTATCATGGTATGGCTACACCTTC.

This clone turned up a few times. The genes are TRBV4-3 and TRBJ2-1, with no clear D. Germline loops: CDR1 LGHNA, CDR2 YSLEER. V lost 0 bases and J 0 bases, leaving 9 bases between the germline ends. The CDR3 length is 16 residues. In DNA form, the CDR3 reads TGCGCCAGCAGCCAAGACAGGCCGAGCTCCTACAATGAGCAGTTCTTC. Amino acid sequence: CASSQDRPSSYNEQFF.

The chain carries TRBV5-4 and TRBJ2-5; 7 nucleotides match TRBD2. V was clipped by 4 bases and J by 3 bases; unmatched bases: 6. Germline V CDR1 and CDR2: SGHNT, YYREEE (reference sequence). The CDR3 extends over 14 amino acids. This CDR3 reads CASSGDREEETQYF. CDR3 bases: TGTGCCAGCAGCGGGGACCGGGAGGAAGAGACCCAGTACTTC.

This clone was seen a single time. V and J are TRBV2 and TRBJ1-1; possibly TRBD1 for D (5 bases). V lost 4 bases and J lost 1, with 10 bases in between. The CDR3 totals 14 residues. CDR1 and CDR2 from the germline V gene are SNHLY and FYNNEI. CDR3 sequence: CASSASGPNTEAFF. The CDR3, as DNA: TGTGCCAGCAGTGCCTCAGGGCCGAACACTGAAGCTTTCTTT.